This entry lists 26 T cell receptor beta chains sequenced from one sample in a study of T-cell reconstitution after alpha-beta-depleted transplantation in children. The library targeted TCRbeta and was prepared with unique molecular identifiers. TCRdb analysed the PCR reads with MiXCR anew, one entry per CDR3 protein. The sample holds more than 550,000 distinct CDR3 sequences; roughly a tenth are singletons and the top ten take less than 4.5%. Sequenced material: PBMCs from the stem cell graft donor, taken from the stem cell graft. These receptors all come from a human donor who donated a stem cell graft to a child with acute myeloid leukemia.

The V and J genes are TRBV24-1 and TRBJ2-3, with no clear D. The germline V and J ends were trimmed by 3 bases and 1 base, with 16 bases remaining between them. The germline gives CDR1 KGHDR, CDR2 SFDVKD. The CDR3 is made up of 17 amino acids. The CDR3 loop reads CATSDPGKGGRTDTQYF. Written as DNA, the CDR3 is TGTGCCACCAGTGATCCCGGAAAGGGTGGACGCACAGATACGCAGTATTTT.

This clonotype was recorded many times. The V call is TRBV2, the J call TRBJ2-4, with a possible D match to TRBD2 (5 bases). V lost 5 bases to trimming and J lost 0 bases, with 14 bases between them. Germline-derived CDR1 and CDR2 are SNHLY and FYNNEI. The length of the CDR3 is 16 residues. CDR3 residues: CASSQDGLIAKNIQYF. The CDR3 DNA reads TGTGCCAGCAGTCAGGACGGACTTATAGCCAAAAACATTCAGTACTTC. The full variable domain, its missing parts supplied by reference TRBV2 and TRBJ2-4, is EPEVTQTPSHQVTQMGQEVILRCVPISNHLYFYWYRQILGQKVEFLVSFYNNEISEKSEIFDDQFSVERPDGSNFTLKIRSTKLEDSAMYFCASSQDGLIAKNIQYFGAGTRLSVL.

This chain connects TRBV30 to TRBJ2-5, with a weak D call TRBD2 (6 bases). With 2 bases removed from V and 2 bases from J, the gap between germline ends came to 12 bases. Germline CDR1 and CDR2: GTSNPN and SVGIG (reference sequence). The CDR3 loop spans 14 amino acids. The CDR3 DNA reads TGTGCCTGGAGTCGGGCTAGCGTACAAGAGACCCAGTACTTC. This sequence encodes CAWSRASVQETQYF.

The chain is built from TRBV7-9 and TRBJ2-1, with 12 bases that match TRBD2. The trim removed 2 bases at V and 9 bases at J, leaving 8 bases unmatched. The germline gives CDR1 SEHNR, CDR2 FQNEAQ (reference sequence). The length of the CDR3 is 16 residues. The CDR3 is CASSLNRLAGASEQFF. The CDR3 DNA sequence: TGTGCCAGCAGCTTAAACCGACTAGCGGGAGCTAGTGAGCAGTTCTTC.

This clonotype has at least ten counts. The gene calls are TRBV20-1 and TRBJ1-2; a weak D match, TRBD1 (6 bases). The V end was cut by 1 base, the J end by 0 bases, with 12 bases between. CDR3 length equals 15 residues. Germline loops: CDR1 DFQATT, CDR2 SNEGSKA (reference sequence). The CDR3 reads CSARAPGQTNYGYTF. The CDR3 DNA sequence: TGCAGTGCTAGAGCCCCCGGACAGACTAACTATGGCTACACCTTC.

A few counts support this clonotype. The chain carries TRBV29-1 and TRBJ2-3; 10 nucleotides match TRBD2. J was trimmed by 4 bases and V by 8 bases; bases with no gene match: 12. This CDR3 has 15 residues. Germline CDR1 reads SQVTM; CDR2 reads ANQGSEA. The chain's CDR3 is CSQLGASGSPDTQYF. CDR3 nucleotides: TGCAGCCAGTTGGGGGCTAGCGGGAGCCCAGATACGCAGTATTTT.

This clonotype occurred a few times. The chain links TRBV7-3 to TRBJ2-3; 10 bases map to TRBD2. After removal of 8 bases from V and 8 bases from J, the junction contained 7 bases not matched to a gene. The CDR3 has 13 residues. Germline assignment: CDR1 SGHTA and CDR2 FQGTGA. This CDR3 reads CASGTSERGTQYF. The CDR3 nucleotides read TGTGCCAGCGGGACTAGCGAAAGGGGTACGCAGTATTTT.

This clonotype was observed a handful of times. The chain uses TRBV7-3 and TRBJ2-1, with TRBD1 matching 8 bases. The CDR3 is 16 amino acids. CDR1 and CDR2 (germline): SGHTA, FQGTGA. Unmatched junction bases numbered 11, after V lost 2 bases and J lost 8 bases. Written as DNA, the CDR3 is TGTGCCAGCAGCTTATTGGACAGGGCCCGATGGGATGAGCAGTTCTTC. It specifies CASSLLDRARWDEQFF.

This clonotype was seen a handful of times. The rearrangement links TRBV7-2 to TRBJ1-4; D is ambiguous. V gave up 1 base and J gave up 6 bases, with 9 bases separating them. The germline CDR1 and CDR2 sequences are SGHTA and FQGNSA. This CDR3 spans 14 amino acids. CDR3: CASSLDSGYEKLFF. CDR3 nucleotides: TGTGCCAGCAGCTTAGATTCTGGATATGAAAAACTGTTTTTT.

This chain links TRBV19 with TRBJ2-5, with a weak D call TRBD2 (6 bases). V was pared by 5 bases and J by 5 bases, with 18 bases between. Germline CDR1 is LNHDA and CDR2 is SQIVND (reference sequence). This CDR3 is built from 15 residues. The CDR3 DNA follows: TGTGCCAGTAGTCCCCCCCGGGGGAGCGGTGAGACCCAGTACTTC. It translates to CASSPPRGSGETQYF.

In this sample, this clonotype turned up many times. The chain recombines TRBV29-1 with TRBJ2-3; D is unclear. Germline values: CDR1 SQVTM, CDR2 ANQGSEA. The germline V and J ends were trimmed by 5 bases and 5 bases, with 8 bases remaining between them. CDR3 length equals 11 residues. The CDR3 bases are TGCAGCGTTACAACGGGAGATACGCAGTATTTT. Residues: CSVTTGDTQYF.

J is TRBJ2-7 and V is TRBV2, with 10 bases matching TRBD2. The CDR3 loop spans 13 amino acids. The junction had 5 bases not matched to a gene; V was cut back by 6 bases and J by 6 bases. The germline V gene has CDR1 SNHLY and CDR2 FYNNEI. Here the CDR3 DNA reads TGTGCCAGCAGCGGACTAGCGGTCTCCGAGCAGTACTTC. Its translation: CASSGLAVSEQYF.

The table lists this clonotype with a few counts. The chain employs TRBV7-3 and TRBJ2-7, with TRBD1 matching 8 bases. Losses at the gene ends were 6 bases for V and 6 bases for J; bases not matched to a gene: 16. Germline CDR1 and CDR2: SGHTA and FQGTGA. CDR3 size: 16 residues. The CDR3: CASSPSIGTGLSEQYF. The CDR3 region has the DNA TGTGCCAGCAGTCCATCGATCGGGACAGGCCTCTCCGAGCAGTACTTC. The whole variable domain, filled in from reference TRBV7-3 and TRBJ2-7, reads GAGVSQTPSNKVTEKGKYVELRCDPISGHTALYWYRQSLGQGPEFLIYFQGTGAADDSGLPNDRFFAVRPEGSVSTLKIQRTERGDSAVYLCASSPSIGTGLSEQYFGPGTRLTVT.

This clonotype has at least ten counts. The chain carries TRBV12-3 or TRBV12-4 and TRBJ2-7, with D possibly TRBD1 on 6 matching bases. The CDR3 length is 12 residues. V lost 6 bases, J lost 5 bases, and 11 bases lay in between. CDR3 sequence reads: CASSLNRDEQYF. CDR3 nucleotide sequence: TGTGCCAGCAGCCTGAACAGGGACGAGCAGTACTTC.

This clonotype was seen only once. V usage is TRBV9 and J usage is TRBJ2-5; D is possibly TRBD2 (6 bases). The CDR3 contains 16 residues. V was clipped by 3 bases and J by 1 base, with 16 bases between them. Germline V gives CDR1 SGDLS, CDR2 YYNGEE. The CDR3 sequence is CASSAGGQTGQETQYF. The CDR3 nucleotides are TGTGCCAGCAGCGCCGGGGGTCAGACTGGCCAAGAGACCCAGTACTTC.

The rearrangement joins TRBV20-1 to TRBJ2-1, with 7 bases aligning to TRBD2. Germline CDR1 reads DFQATT; CDR2 reads SNEGSKA (reference sequence). This CDR3 spans 15 amino acids. Trimming took 6 bases from V and 10 from J; bases not matched to a gene: 18. The CDR3 region has the DNA TGCAGTGCCGAACACGCGGGAGCCCCGGGTATGGAGCAGTTCTTC. Translation gives CSAEHAGAPGMEQFF.

The genes are TRBV19 and TRBJ2-5; no reliable D call. Germline CDR1 reads LNHDA; CDR2 reads SQIVND (reference sequence). The V and J ends lost 5 bases and 2 bases respectively, with 9 bases between them. The CDR3 is made up of 13 amino acids. This chain's CDR3 is CASSPDAQETQYF. CDR3 in DNA: TGTGCCAGTAGTCCGGACGCACAAGAGACCCAGTACTTC.

This clonotype has at least ten counts. This sequence joins TRBV29-1 and TRBJ2-3; a possible D gene is TRBD2 (6 bases). Per the germline V gene, CDR1 is SQVTM and CDR2 is ANQGSEA. Trimming removed 3 bases from V and 0 bases from J, with 16 bases in between. This CDR3 contains 16 residues. The CDR3 here is CSVDRISGGSTDTQYF. The DNA of the CDR3 is TGCAGCGTTGATAGGATTAGCGGCGGTAGCACAGATACGCAGTATTTT.

This clonotype showed up just a few times. The chain employs TRBV9 and TRBJ2-2; D unclear. The CDR3 extends over 16 amino acids. In germline, CDR1 is SGDLS, CDR2 YYNGEE. Trimming cost V 0 bases and J 0 bases, with 9 bases left between them. The CDR3 DNA follows: TGTGCCAGCAGCGTAGATGTAGCAGCGAACACCGGGGAGCTGTTTTTT. Amino acids: CASSVDVAANTGELFF.

This clonotype was seen a handful of times. The CDR3 region is CASSPRTSPGTQYF. CDR3 in DNA: TGCGCCAGCAGCCCCCGGACTAGCCCAGGGACCCAGTACTTC. The chain recombines TRBV5-1 with TRBJ2-5; 8 bases fit TRBD2. CDR3 length: 14 residues. Trimming removed 4 bases from V and 7 bases from J; junction bases left unmatched: 9. CDR1 is SGHRS and CDR2 is YFSETQ in the germline V gene.

This clonotype was detected ten times or more. The gene calls are TRBV12-3 or TRBV12-4 and TRBJ2-7; the match to TRBD2 covers 8 bases. The CDR3 runs to 14 residues. V was clipped by 5 bases and J by 6 bases; unmatched bases: 9. The CDR3 nucleotides read TGTGCCAGCAGTCTGACTAGCGTAACAGGCGAGCAGTACTTC. Translated: CASSLTSVTGEQYF.

J is TRBJ2-3 and V is TRBV15; TRBD2 aligns across 10 bases. Losses at the gene ends were 5 bases for V and 4 bases for J; bases not matched to a gene: 6. The CDR3 spans 15 residues. Germline V gives CDR1 LNHNV, CDR2 YYDKDF (reference sequence). CDR3 sequence reads: CATSWKAGGPDTQYF. CDR3 sequence (DNA): TGTGCCACCAGCTGGAAAGCGGGAGGGCCAGATACGCAGTATTTT. Full variable domain (rest looked up from reference TRBV15 and TRBJ2-3): DAMVIQNPRYQVTQFGKPVTLSCSQTLNHNVMYWYQQKSSQAPKLLFHYYDKDFNNEADTPDNFQSRRPNTSFCFLDIRSPGLGDTAMYLCATSWKAGGPDTQYFGPGTRLTVL.

This clonotype was seen a few times. The chain has TRBV28 and TRBJ2-3, with D unresolved. CDR3 length: 15 amino acids. Trimming took 3 bases from V and 0 from J, leaving 10 bases between them. CDR1 is MDHEN, CDR2 SYDVKM, per germline. CDR3 in amino acids: CASSFRTLSTDTQYF. The CDR3 DNA reads TGTGCCAGCAGTTTCAGGACGCTGAGCACAGATACGCAGTATTTT.

The sample holds many counts of this clonotype. This chain uses TRBV5-1 with TRBJ1-1, with D perhaps TRBD1 (5 bases). The CDR3 is made up of 14 amino acids. Germline CDR1 and CDR2: SGHRS and YFSETQ. V was trimmed by 4 bases and J by 0 bases, leaving 10 bases between them. CDR3: CASSPGGVNTEAFF. CDR3 DNA sequence: TGCGCCAGCAGCCCGGGAGGGGTGAACACTGAAGCTTTCTTT.

The chain uses TRBV30 and TRBJ2-1, with D unresolved. The ends were cut back, 2 bases at V and 7 bases at J, with 21 bases in the middle. The CDR3 consists of 16 residues. Germline assignment: CDR1 GTSNPN and CDR2 SVGIG (reference sequence). The CDR3 sequence is CAWSPSRLVPRNEQFF. The CDR3 nucleotides are TGTGCCTGGAGTCCCAGCCGGCTGGTCCCGCGGAATGAGCAGTTCTTC.

This clonotype has more than one count but fewer than ten. The chain has TRBV6-2 or TRBV6-3 and TRBJ2-7; 8 nucleotides align to TRBD1. Germline CDR1 reads MNHEY; CDR2 reads SVGEGT. V lost 6 bases, J lost 6 bases, and 10 bases stayed unmatched. The CDR3 has 14 amino acids. The CDR3 DNA sequence: TGTGCCAGCAGCCTGCGGGGACAGGCAATCGAGCAGTACTTC. It yields the protein CASSLRGQAIEQYF.